This T cell receptor (beta chain) was captured by sequencing in a study of cytomegalovirus exposure and HLA in healthy donors. Notes on the study in general: Specific recognition of CMV antigens was confirmed in vitro for a few chains (all CMV-associated). The records held CMV serostatus as the only immune exposure information. Generally TCR sequences proved uncommon, though certain public TCRs appeared in numerous donors.

The CDR3 consists of 14 residues. Per the germline V gene, CDR1 is LGHNA and CDR2 is YSLEER. Comment on this clone: What it binds is not known. The junction and the germline gene differ at one end; a read error may be behind it.

PCR used 60 Vbeta primers and 13 Jbeta primers. Using immunoSEQ multiplex PCR, the repertoire was profiled, and TCRdb retains in-frame clones only, with some absent. The top ten clones hold over 3% of a sample with approximately 150,000 clones, around 75% of them seen once. Input material: PBMCs. The source of this sequence is a male donor in good health and CMV-seronegative. The chain recombines TRBV4-3 with TRBJ2-7, with 8 bases that match TRBD2. As DNA, the CDR3 is TGCGCCAGCAGCCCCAGCGGGGGACCCTACGAGCAGTGCTTC. Translating it yields CASSPSGGPYEQCF.